The rows below give T cell receptor beta chains drawn from one sample of a study of cytomegalovirus exposure and HLA in healthy donors. Produced via immunoSEQ multiplex PCR; TCRdb's table is partial and in-frame only. The sample includes 110,000 to 150,000 clones, approximately 79% of them seen just once. Sequencing was carried out using PBMCs. Receptor source: a woman in her 30s in good health and CMV-seronegative. Both conserved end residues are part of each CDR3. The D gene is left open where the match is weak. Only some rows state a clone size, as once, few, many or a class for expanded clones.

v_gene: TRBV6-5; abundance: -; d_gene: TRBD2; j_gene: TRBJ2-5; CDR3aa: CASSYGWGGGETQYF; CDR3nt: TGTGCCAGCAGTTACGGGTGGGGGGGAGGAGAGACCCAGTACTTC
v_gene: TRBV19; abundance: -; d_gene: -; j_gene: TRBJ1-4; CDR3aa: CASSTRDSHNEKLFF; CDR3nt: TGTGCCAGTAGTACCAGAGACTCACATAATGAAAAACTGTTTTTT
v_gene: TRBV27; abundance: -; d_gene: TRBD1; j_gene: TRBJ2-7; CDR3aa: CASRRGGPDYEQYF; CDR3nt: TGTGCCAGCAGGAGAGGGGGCCCCGACTACGAGCAGTACTTC
v_gene: TRBV18; abundance: -; d_gene: -; j_gene: TRBJ1-4; CDR3aa: CASSPIQGLSTNEKLFF; CDR3nt: TGTGCCAGCTCACCCATACAGGGTTTGTCTACTAATGAAAAACTGTTTTTT
v_gene: TRBV28; abundance: -; d_gene: TRBD1; j_gene: TRBJ1-5; CDR3aa: CASSSGGFGQPQHF; CDR3nt: TGTGCCAGCAGTTCAGGGGGCTTCGGGCAGCCCCAGCATTTT
v_gene: TRBV5-6; abundance: -; d_gene: TRBD1; j_gene: TRBJ1-2; CDR3aa: CASISQGAGYGYTF; CDR3nt: TGTGCCAGCATATCGCAGGGGGCCGGCTATGGCTACACCTTC
v_gene: TRBV15; abundance: -; d_gene: TRBD1; j_gene: TRBJ1-3; CDR3aa: CATSRGRGQTGNTIYF; CDR3nt: TGTGCCACCAGCAGAGGACGGGGACAGACTGGAAACACCATATATTTT
v_gene: TRBV6-1; abundance: -; d_gene: TRBD1; j_gene: TRBJ1-1; CDR3aa: CASRMDRGNTEAFF; CDR3nt: TGTGCCAGCAGGATGGACAGGGGGAACACTGAAGCTTTCTTT
v_gene: TRBV30; abundance: once; d_gene: TRBD1; j_gene: TRBJ2-4; CDR3aa: CAWQGAAKNIQYF; CDR3nt: TGTGCCTGGCAGGGGGCGGCCAAAAACATTCAGTACTTC
v_gene: TRBV9; abundance: -; d_gene: -; j_gene: TRBJ1-1; CDR3aa: CASSVRGSETEAFF; CDR3nt: TGTGCCAGCAGCGTAAGGGGCAGTGAAACTGAAGCTTTCTTT
v_gene: TRBV2; abundance: -; d_gene: TRBD1; j_gene: TRBJ1-1; CDR3aa: CASRQKQGGSIMNTEAFF; CDR3nt: TGTGCCAGCAGGCAGAAACAGGGGGGGAGTATCATGAACACTGAAGCTTTCTTT
v_gene: TRBV5-1; abundance: -; d_gene: -; j_gene: TRBJ1-1; CDR3aa: CASSLELGLLGTEAFF; CDR3nt: TGCGCCAGCAGCTTGGAATTGGGGCTCTTGGGGACTGAAGCTTTCTTT
v_gene: TRBV5-4; abundance: once; d_gene: -; j_gene: TRBJ1-3; CDR3aa: CASSPVPTLSGNTIYF; CDR3nt: TGTGCCAGCAGCCCGGTACCGACTCTATCTGGAAACACCATATATTTT
v_gene: TRBV10-1; abundance: -; d_gene: TRBD1; j_gene: TRBJ1-2; CDR3aa: CASSAIRDSPNYGYTF; CDR3nt: TGCGCCAGCAGTGCCATCCGGGACAGCCCTAACTATGGCTACACCTTC
v_gene: TRBV4-2; abundance: -; d_gene: -; j_gene: TRBJ2-1; CDR3aa: CASSQESGGRESEQFF; CDR3nt: TGTGCCAGCAGCCAAGAGTCGGGGGGCCGGGAGTCTGAGCAGTTCTTC
v_gene: TRBV7-2; abundance: -; d_gene: -; j_gene: TRBJ1-1; CDR3aa: CASSLGAGEVVNTEAFF; CDR3nt: TGTGCCAGCAGCTTAGGGGCAGGGGAAGTCGTGAACACTGAAGCTTTCTTT
v_gene: TRBV6-1; abundance: -; d_gene: -; j_gene: TRBJ1-1; CDR3aa: CASSELGLGDSSTEAFF; CDR3nt: TGTGCCAGCAGTGAATTGGGTTTAGGGGATTCAAGCACTGAAGCTTTCTTT
v_gene: TRBV19; abundance: -; d_gene: -; j_gene: TRBJ1-3; CDR3aa: CASSNTGSGNTIYF; CDR3nt: TGTGCCAGTAGTAACACAGGCTCTGGAAACACCATATATTTT
v_gene: TRBV18; abundance: -; d_gene: -; j_gene: TRBJ1-6; CDR3aa: CASSPSWGDGNSPLHF; CDR3nt: TGTGCCAGCTCACCATCGTGGGGAGACGGTAATTCACCCCTCCACTTT
v_gene: TRBV4-1; abundance: -; d_gene: -; j_gene: TRBJ1-5; CDR3aa: CASSSDGVWQPQHF; CDR3nt: TGCGCCAGCAGCAGCGACGGGGTTTGGCAGCCCCAGCATTTT
v_gene: TRBV19; abundance: few; d_gene: -; j_gene: TRBJ1-2; CDR3aa: CASSAYPGILGYTF; CDR3nt: TGTGCCAGTAGTGCTTACCCCGGGATCTTGGGCTACACCTTC
v_gene: TRBV9; abundance: -; d_gene: -; j_gene: TRBJ2-7; CDR3aa: CASSVAGDPSNEQYF; CDR3nt: TGTGCCAGCAGCGTAGCGGGGGACCCCTCGAACGAGCAGTACTTC
v_gene: TRBV5-6; abundance: -; d_gene: TRBD2; j_gene: TRBJ2-1; CDR3aa: CASSLVSGGAIYNEQFF; CDR3nt: TGTGCCAGCAGCTTGGTTAGCGGGGGGGCCATTTACAATGAGCAGTTCTTC
v_gene: TRBV5-1; abundance: -; d_gene: -; j_gene: TRBJ1-1; CDR3aa: CASSLVVGPATEAFF; CDR3nt: TGCGCCAGCAGCTTGGTGGTGGGGCCCGCCACTGAAGCTTTCTTT
v_gene: TRBV2; abundance: -; d_gene: -; j_gene: TRBJ1-3; CDR3aa: CASSAPESGNTIYF; CDR3nt: TGTGCCAGCAGTGCTCCGGAGTCTGGAAACACCATATATTTT
v_gene: TRBV2; abundance: -; d_gene: TRBD2; j_gene: TRBJ2-1; CDR3aa: CATKRGTSGNEQFF; CDR3nt: TGTGCCACCAAAAGGGGGACTAGCGGTAATGAGCAGTTCTTC
v_gene: TRBV2; abundance: -; d_gene: -; j_gene: TRBJ2-7; CDR3aa: CASREQGGVYEQYF; CDR3nt: TGTGCCAGCAGGGAACAGGGTGGCGTTTACGAGCAGTACTTC
v_gene: TRBV7-2; abundance: -; d_gene: -; j_gene: TRBJ2-7; CDR3aa: CASSSGTAQRLRNEQYF; CDR3nt: TGTGCCAGCAGCTCGGGGACTGCCCAGCGGCTAAGGAACGAGCAGTACTTC
v_gene: TRBV7-3; abundance: -; d_gene: TRBD2; j_gene: TRBJ2-7; CDR3aa: CASSLDGGATYEQYF; CDR3nt: TGTGCCAGCAGCTTAGACGGGGGGGCTACCTACGAGCAGTACTTC
v_gene: TRBV2; abundance: many; d_gene: -; j_gene: TRBJ2-2; CDR3aa: CASNRERTTGELFF; CDR3nt: TGTGCCAGCAACAGGGAGAGAACCACCGGGGAGCTGTTTTTT
v_gene: TRBV7-8; abundance: -; d_gene: TRBD1; j_gene: TRBJ2-3; CDR3aa: CASSLRGDRVVPDTQYF; CDR3nt: TGTGCCAGCAGCTTACGAGGGGACAGGGTAGTTCCAGATACGCAGTATTTT
v_gene: TRBV5-1; abundance: -; d_gene: -; j_gene: TRBJ1-6; CDR3aa: CASSWGRNSPLHF; CDR3nt: TGCGCCAGCAGCTGGGGCCGAAATTCACCCCTCCACTTT
v_gene: TRBV10-2; abundance: -; d_gene: -; j_gene: TRBJ1-1; CDR3aa: CASEGVTTEAFF; CDR3nt: TGCGCCAGCGAAGGGGTCACCACTGAAGCTTTCTTT
v_gene: TRBV6-1; abundance: -; d_gene: TRBD1; j_gene: TRBJ1-1; CDR3aa: CASSAGTANTEAFF; CDR3nt: TGTGCCAGCAGTGCCGGGACAGCAAACACTGAAGCTTTCTTT
v_gene: TRBV6-1; abundance: -; d_gene: TRBD1; j_gene: TRBJ1-5; CDR3aa: CASRVGGGQPQHF; CDR3nt: TGTGCCAGCAGGGTAGGGGGCGGGCAGCCCCAGCATTTT
v_gene: TRBV19; abundance: -; d_gene: -; j_gene: TRBJ1-1; CDR3aa: CASTPPTTYSEAFF; CDR3nt: TGTGCCAGTACTCCCCCGACGACATATTCGGAAGCTTTCTTT
v_gene: TRBV5-1; abundance: -; d_gene: -; j_gene: TRBJ1-3; CDR3aa: CASSLVQGGNTIYF; CDR3nt: TGCGCCAGCAGCTTGGTACAGGGAGGAAACACCATATATTTT
v_gene: TRBV5-1; abundance: few; d_gene: -; j_gene: TRBJ1-1; CDR3aa: CASSMRRGTLEAFF; CDR3nt: TGCGCCAGCAGCATGAGACGGGGAACACTTGAAGCTTTCTTT
v_gene: TRBV6-1; abundance: -; d_gene: TRBD1; j_gene: TRBJ1-1; CDR3aa: CASSEATTGVAEAFF; CDR3nt: TGTGCCAGCAGTGAAGCGACTACAGGGGTTGCTGAAGCTTTCTTT
v_gene: TRBV30; abundance: -; d_gene: TRBD1; j_gene: TRBJ2-7; CDR3aa: CAFNRGSYEQYF; CDR3nt: TGTGCCTTTAACAGGGGATCCTACGAGCAGTACTTC
v_gene: TRBV19; abundance: -; d_gene: -; j_gene: TRBJ1-2; CDR3aa: CASSLMGREGDGYTF; CDR3nt: TGTGCCAGTAGCTTGATGGGCAGGGAAGGTGATGGCTACACCTTC
v_gene: TRBV11-2; abundance: -; d_gene: -; j_gene: TRBJ1-1; CDR3aa: CASSFQPKGTEAFF; CDR3nt: TGTGCCAGCAGCTTCCAACCCAAGGGGACTGAAGCTTTCTTT
v_gene: TRBV6-6; abundance: -; d_gene: -; j_gene: TRBJ1-2; CDR3aa: CASSYSERGSGYGYTF; CDR3nt: TGTGCCAGCAGTTACTCGGAAAGGGGCTCAGGCTATGGCTACACCTTC
v_gene: TRBV19; abundance: few; d_gene: TRBD1; j_gene: TRBJ1-1; CDR3aa: CASSRTGVMLLNTEAFF; CDR3nt: TGTGCCAGTAGTCGGACAGGGGTCATGCTTTTGAACACTGAAGCTTTCTTT
v_gene: TRBV29-1; abundance: -; d_gene: TRBD2; j_gene: TRBJ2-7; CDR3aa: CSVLTSGASHEQYF; CDR3nt: TGCAGCGTCTTGACTAGCGGGGCTTCCCACGAGCAGTACTTC
v_gene: TRBV5-1; abundance: -; d_gene: TRBD2; j_gene: TRBJ2-7; CDR3aa: CASSPRTSGYEQYF; CDR3nt: TGCGCCAGCAGTCCGCGGACTAGCGGATACGAGCAGTACTTC
v_gene: TRBV6-1; abundance: few; d_gene: TRBD2; j_gene: TRBJ2-3; CDR3aa: CASSVAGGYPDTQYF; CDR3nt: TGTGCCAGCAGTGTAGCGGGGGGGTATCCAGATACGCAGTATTTT
v_gene: TRBV7-6; abundance: -; d_gene: TRBD1; j_gene: TRBJ2-1; CDR3aa: CASSLGTGPYNEQFF; CDR3nt: TGTGCCAGCAGCCTTGGGACAGGGCCTTACAATGAGCAGTTCTTC
v_gene: TRBV9; abundance: -; d_gene: TRBD1; j_gene: TRBJ2-1; CDR3aa: CASSLQGASREQFF; CDR3nt: TGTGCCAGCAGCCTACAGGGGGCGTCACGTGAGCAGTTCTTC
v_gene: TRBV19; abundance: -; d_gene: -; j_gene: TRBJ1-5; CDR3aa: CASSRDGSGAGQPQHF; CDR3nt: TGTGCCAGTAGTCGTGATGGTTCGGGAGCTGGTCAGCCCCAGCATTTT
v_gene: TRBV13; abundance: -; d_gene: TRBD1; j_gene: TRBJ1-2; CDR3aa: CASSKGQGNYGYTF; CDR3nt: TGTGCCAGCAGCAAGGGACAGGGAAACTATGGCTACACCTTC
v_gene: TRBV11-2; abundance: few; d_gene: -; j_gene: TRBJ1-2; CDR3aa: CASSPDRYGYTF; CDR3nt: TGTGCCAGCAGCCCCGACAGATATGGCTACACCTTC
v_gene: TRBV19; abundance: -; d_gene: TRBD1; j_gene: TRBJ1-5; CDR3aa: CASSPDDRGMSNQPQHF; CDR3nt: TGTGCCAGTAGTCCGGACGACAGGGGGATGAGCAATCAGCCCCAGCATTTT